This T cell receptor beta chain originates from a study of T cell responses to AZD1222 COVID-19 vaccine. Findings and limits, study-wide: Donors skewed white British and female; clonal diversity was possibly underestimated. Sampling that yielded the repertoires occurred only after the peak T cell response.

Between the trimmed V and J ends, which lost 4 bases and 4 bases, there was a span of 10 bases. The V gene's germline CDR1 is LGHDT and CDR2 YNNKEL (reference sequence). The CDR3 runs to 13 residues. The repertoire was sequenced with immunoSEQ multiplex PCR; TCRdb's copy has only in-frame clones and lacks some. The sample holds around 120,000 clones, 70% to 90% seen once. Points on this clone: Its antigen is as yet unknown.

This TCR was recovered from an adult in good health. Sequenced material: peripheral blood, taken on day 0 of AZD1222 vaccination. The chain combines TRBV3-1 (or the pseudogene TRBV3-2) with TRBJ1-1; D unclear. CDR3 protein: CASSLQFATEAFF. CDR3 DNA: TGTGCCAGCAGCCTGCAATTTGCCACTGAAGCTTTCTTT.